What follows is one T cell receptor (beta chain) and its context. The antigen is not known. This sample's RNA came from whole unsorted tissue. These data belong to a study of tumor and adjacent non-tumor tissue in lung cancer. Study at large: Histology: under 15 adenocarcinoma, a couple of squamous cell carcinoma, 1 small cell lung cancer.

Study-wide findings and caveats: Significantly higher TCR diversity was found in tumor than normal lung. Top 100 clones took a larger repertoire share in normal lung.

Three rounds of nested PCR, following a modified ARM-PCR protocol, produced the TCRbeta library. TCRdb re-analysed the multiplex PCR reads in MiXCR, keeping a single row per CDR3 protein. The sample shows around 99,000 distinct CDR3 sequences, 75% of them seen only once. The CDR3 consists of 13 residues. CDR1 is SGHAT, CDR2 FQNNGV, per germline. The sequenced sample consisted of lung tumor tissue. The V call is TRBV11-2, the J call TRBJ1-5; possible D gene TRBD2, 6 bases. The closer fit of TRBJ2-3 to the DNA end suggests the J call may be wrong. The sequence derives from a woman aged 60-75 years with non-small cell lung cancer. CDR3 bases: TGTGCCAGCAGCTTGGAGGGAGGCCAGCTCCAGTATTTT. It encodes CASSLEGGQLQYF.